This record concerns one T cell receptor beta chain sequence. What it recognizes is unknown. PCR involved 60 Vbeta and 13 Jbeta primers. Sequencing was performed with immunoSEQ multiplex PCR; in TCRdb, only in-frame clones are kept and a portion is missing. The sample totals approximately 50,000 clones. This sample stems from a study of cytomegalovirus exposure and HLA in healthy donors. This CDR3 is 16 amino acids long. V lost 0 bases to trimming and J lost 5 bases, with 17 bases between them. CDR1 is SGHRS, CDR2 YFSETQ, per germline. Whole-study findings and limits: There were several of the most significant clusters that appeared linked to common viral pathogens in a later analysis. A prior analysis recorded that most TCR beta V segments were productive about 87% or about 30% of the time.

The receptor was isolated from a male donor in good health and CMV-seronegative. Source material: PBMCs. The rearrangement uses TRBV5-1 and TRBJ2-5; D may be TRBD2 (6 bases). For the CDR3, the DNA is TGCGCCAGCAGCTTGGAGCCTAGCGATAATGGGGAGACCCAGTACTTC. This translates into CASSLEPSDNGETQYF.